These T cell receptor beta chains were read from a single sample in a study of identical twins. Each CDR3 protein is one row after TCRdb ran MiXCR on the 5' RACE reads. The sample yields hundreds of thousands of distinct CDR3 sequences, more than 13% seen once. The sample comprised memory (CD45RO+) T cells sorted from blood. These receptors were collected from a woman under 30 in good health. Each CDR3 is given with its conserved first and last residue. The D gene is left open where the match is weak. Size tells how often a clone was seen (once, few, many) or the class of an expanded clone, and some rows leave it out.

>TRBJ2-5|TRBV7-9|.|few
CASRLGLGQTQYF
TGTGCCAGCCGTCTAGGCTTAGGGCAGACCCAGTACTTC
>TRBJ1-2|TRBV6-1|TRBD1|.
CASRTGQGTYGYTF
TGTGCCAGCAGGACGGGACAGGGGACCTATGGCTACACCTTC
>TRBJ2-2|TRBV20-1|.|few
CSARKTGELFF
TGCAGTGCTCGCAAGACCGGGGAGCTGTTTTTT
>TRBJ2-7|TRBV21-1|.|.
CARETNLAGAPLVAGRKEQYF
TGTGCCAGGGAAACAAACCTCGCTGGGGCACCTCTAGTGGCGGGGAGAAAAGAGCAGTACTTC
>TRBJ2-4|TRBV30|.|.
CAWTARGAKNIQYF
TGTGCCTGGACGGCTCGGGGGGCCAAAAACATTCAGTACTTC
>TRBJ2-7|TRBV12-3/TRBV12-4|TRBD1|once
CASRKGQGEAYEQYF
TGTGCCAGCAGGAAGGGACAGGGGGAGGCCTACGAGCAGTACTTC
>TRBJ2-6|TRBV2|.|.
CASSEPGANVLTF
TGTGCCAGCAGTGAACCTGGGGCCAACGTCCTGACTTTC
>TRBJ2-7|TRBV18|TRBD2|many
CASSGGSYYIEQYF
TGTGCCAGCTCCGGGGGGAGCTACTACATAGAGCAGTACTTC
>TRBJ2-5|TRBV7-8|.|.
CASSLWRQEYSRETQYF
TGTGCCAGCAGCTTATGGAGACAAGAGTATTCCAGAGAGACCCAGTACTTC
>TRBJ1-6|TRBV7-2|.|.
CASSSDPSSYNSPLHF
TGTGCCAGCAGCTCAGACCCGAGCTCCTATAATTCACCCCTCCACTTT
>TRBJ2-7|TRBV12-3/TRBV12-4|.|few
CASSSREYGGEQYF
TGTGCCAGCAGTTCACGGGAGTACGGGGGAGAGCAGTACTTC
>TRBJ1-5|TRBV6-2/TRBV6-3|.|.
CAVRTGLSNQPQHF
TGTGCCGTCAGGACGGGACTTAGCAATCAGCCCCAGCATTTT
>TRBJ2-2|TRBV7-2|.|.
CASSLDLGELFF
TGTGCCAGCAGCTTAGACCTCGGGGAGCTGTTTTTT
>TRBJ1-2|TRBV6-5|.|.
CASSYGREGGYTF
TGTGCCAGCAGTTACGGCAGGGAGGGTGGCTACACCTTC
>TRBJ2-7|TRBV20-1|TRBD1|few
CSAGDRNDYEQYF
TGCAGTGCTGGGGACAGGAACGATTACGAGCAGTACTTC
>TRBJ2-7|TRBV2|TRBD1|.
CASRGSTGTGGYEQYF
TGTGCCAGCAGAGGGAGTACCGGGACAGGGGGTTACGAGCAGTACTTC
>TRBJ1-6|TRBV7-8|TRBD1|few
CASSKTGDESPLHF
TGTGCCAGCAGCAAGACAGGGGACGAGTCACCCCTCCACTTT
>TRBJ1-4|TRBV7-9|TRBD1|.
CASSSGQSTNEKLFF
TGTGCCAGCAGCTCGGGACAGTCAACTAATGAAAAACTGTTTTTT
>TRBJ2-7|TRBV7-9|TRBD2|.
CASSLVTSGAGEQYF
TGTGCCAGCAGCTTAGTGACTAGCGGGGCGGGCGAGCAGTACTTC
>TRBJ2-1|TRBV2|.|few
CATGEGARSYEQFF
TGTGCCACGGGGGAGGGGGCCCGCTCATATGAGCAGTTCTTC
>TRBJ2-7|TRBV3-1|TRBD2|.
CASSQDLAGGAYEQYF
TGTGCCAGCAGCCAAGATCTCGCGGGGGGCGCCTACGAGCAGTACTTC
>TRBJ2-7|TRBV11-2|TRBD2|many
CASSPKLARGAKDEQYF
TGTGCCAGCAGCCCCAAACTAGCGAGGGGCGCTAAGGACGAGCAGTACTTC
>TRBJ2-7|TRBV7-2|.|.
CASSPTTGSTYEQYF
TGTGCCAGCAGCCCAACCACAGGGAGCACCTACGAGCAGTACTTC
>TRBJ1-2|TRBV27|.|many
CASGGQNYGYTF
TGTGCCAGCGGCGGGCAGAACTATGGCTACACCTTC
>TRBJ2-1|TRBV12-3/TRBV12-4|.|.
CASSFLVIQGDEQFF
TGTGCCAGCAGTTTCCTCGTCATTCAGGGCGATGAGCAGTTCTTC
>TRBJ1-1|TRBV7-2|.|many
CASSFHTEAFF
TGTGCCAGCAGCTTTCACACTGAAGCTTTCTTT
>TRBJ2-1|TRBV20-1|TRBD2|few
CSATSGIHYNEQFF
TGCAGTGCTACAAGCGGGATTCACTACAATGAGCAGTTCTTC
>TRBJ2-7|TRBV12-3/TRBV12-4|TRBD2|many
CASSKGTSGGYEQYF
TGTGCCAGCAGTAAAGGGACTAGCGGGGGCTACGAGCAGTACTTC
>TRBJ2-3|TRBV9|.|few
CASRDTGDTQYF
TGTGCCAGCAGAGACACGGGGGATACGCAGTATTTT
>TRBJ2-7|TRBV3-1|.|.
CASSQEARKGNEQYF
TGTGCCAGCAGCCAAGAAGCCCGGAAGGGGAACGAGCAGTACTTC
>TRBJ2-1|TRBV5-8|.|few
CASQTTAYNEQFF
TGTGCCAGTCAGACCACGGCCTACAATGAGCAGTTCTTC
>TRBJ2-2|TRBV2|.|.
CASRFSYTGELFF
TGTGCCAGCAGATTCTCGTACACCGGGGAGCTGTTTTTT
>TRBJ2-1|TRBV7-9|TRBD2|few
CASSPSWGGPRAEQFF
TGTGCCAGCAGCCCCTCATGGGGAGGGCCGAGGGCTGAGCAGTTCTTC
>TRBJ2-7|TRBV20-1|TRBD1|.
CSARHSGQGKEQYF
TGCAGTGCTAGACATAGTGGACAGGGAAAAGAGCAGTACTTC
>TRBJ2-7|TRBV12-3/TRBV12-4|TRBD2|many
CASSFLAGYEQYF
TGTGCCAGCAGTTTTCTAGCGGGGTACGAGCAGTACTTC